Presented here are 28 T cell receptor beta chains from one specimen sequenced in a study of T cells in Graves' hyperthyroidism and ophthalmopathy. TCR beta CDR3 sequences were amplified from RNA transcripts. An initial round of RT-PCR targeting the TCR CDR3 relied on the HTBI primer set. Each CDR3 protein gets one entry after TCRdb re-called the multiplex PCR reads with MiXCR. In the table there are about 210,000 distinct CDR3 sequences, roughly a sixth of which are singletons. The sequencing sample was made of blood. The receptors shown here come from a man between 45 and 60 years old with Graves' hyperthyroidism.

V gene TRBV28 combines with J gene TRBJ1-2; D is possibly TRBD1 (6 bases). Per germline, CDR1 MDHEN and CDR2 SYDVKM. This CDR3 comprises 12 residues. Trimming took 11 bases from V and 4 from J, leaving 14 bases between them. The DNA of the CDR3 is TGTGCCCTCCGGGGGCAGGGCTATGGCTACACCTTC. It is translated as CALRGQGYGYTF.

This clonotype was counted ten times or more. This chain links TRBV11-2 with TRBJ1-1; D is unclear. Germline CDR1 reads SGHAT; CDR2 reads FQNNGV. Deletions cut 8 bases from V and 2 bases from J, with 12 bases between. The CDR3 length is 13 residues. The CDR3 reads CASGFTANTEAFF. For the CDR3, the DNA is TGTGCCAGCGGGTTCACGGCAAACACTGAAGCTTTCTTT. The complete variable domain, with remaining parts taken from reference TRBV11-2 and TRBJ1-1, reads EAGVAQSPRYKIIEKRQSVAFWCNPISGHATLYWYQQILGQGPKLLIQFQNNGVVDDSQLPKDRFSAERLKGVDSTLKIQPAKLEDSAVYLCASGFTANTEAFFGQGTRLTVV.

This clonotype came up a few times. This sequence joins TRBV7-2 and TRBJ1-6, with D tentatively TRBD1 (6 bases). The CDR3 is made up of 16 amino acids. V was clipped by 1 base and J by 9 bases, with 16 bases between them. In germline, CDR1 is SGHTA, CDR2 FQGNSA. DNA of the CDR3: TGTGCCAGCAGCTTAGAATCGACAGGAGGAGGTTCACCCCTCCACTTT. It yields the protein CASSLESTGGGSPLHF.

This clonotype occurred many times. The CDR3 region is CSARVGNGGVEKLFF. The CDR3 region has the DNA TGCAGTGCTAGAGTGGGGAACGGTGGGGTTGAAAAACTGTTTTTT. The chain links TRBV20-1 to TRBJ1-4; no reliable D call. CDR3 length: 15 residues. V shed 1 base and J shed 7 bases, with 16 bases lying between them. Germline CDR1 reads DFQATT; CDR2 reads SNEGSKA (reference sequence).

This clonotype appeared many times. The V call is TRBV11-2, the J call TRBJ1-2, with a weak D call TRBD1 (5 bases). CDR1 SGHAT and CDR2 FQNNGV come from the germline V gene. CDR3 length: 14 amino acids. Trimming removed 1 base from V and 7 bases from J, with 13 bases in between. The CDR3 loop reads CASSLAFGGTGYTF. The CDR3 nucleotides read TGTGCCAGCAGCTTAGCGTTTGGGGGGACTGGCTACACCTTC.

This clonotype appeared many times. The chain is built from TRBV5-1 and TRBJ1-3; D unresolved. Germline V lookup: CDR1 SGHRS, CDR2 YFSETQ. This CDR3 is built from 14 residues. With 4 bases removed from V and 2 bases from J, the gap between germline ends came to 10 bases. CDR3 amino acids: CASSPGGPGNTIYF. The CDR3 DNA reads TGCGCCAGCAGCCCGGGAGGGCCTGGAAACACCATATATTTT. Complete variable domain (other parts from reference TRBV5-1 and TRBJ1-3): KAGVTQTPRYLIKTRGQQVTLSCSPISGHRSVSWYQQTPGQGLQFLFEYFSETQRNKGNFPGRFSGRQFSNSRSEMNVSTLELGDSALYLCASSPGGPGNTIYFGEGSWLTVV.

This clonotype was recorded many times. CDR3 amino acids: CSAPGQVWRAYNEQFF. CDR3 in DNA: TGCAGTGCACCCGGCCAGGTCTGGAGGGCCTACAATGAGCAGTTCTTC. This chain uses TRBV20-1 with TRBJ2-1; a weak D match, TRBD2 (6 bases). V was pared by 6 bases and J by 2 bases, with 20 bases between. CDR3 length equals 16 residues. In germline, CDR1 is DFQATT, CDR2 SNEGSKA (reference sequence).

In this sample, this clonotype turned up a few times. The germline gene is not matched at one end of the junction; a read error may be the cause. The CDR3 DNA is TGTGTCAGCAGCTTAACTAGCGGATACAATGAGCAGTTCTTC. Translated, it gives CVSSLTSGYNEQFF. The genes are TRBV7-3 and TRBJ2-1, with 8 bases fitting TRBD2. Germline V CDR1 and CDR2: SGHTA, FQGTGA. The CDR3 sequence is 14 residues long.

Ten or more counts support this clonotype. This sequence joins TRBV20-1 and TRBJ2-5; D is possibly TRBD1 (6 bases). The CDR3 loop spans 14 amino acids. Germline CDR1 DFQATT, CDR2 SNEGSKA (reference sequence). The V gene lost 3 bases and the J gene lost 2 bases, with 13 bases spanning the gap. This CDR3 reads CSASYRVRQETQYF. The CDR3 DNA reads TGCAGTGCTAGCTACAGGGTGAGGCAAGAGACCCAGTACTTC.

The gene calls are TRBV10-2 and TRBJ1-6; 8 nucleotides match TRBD1. Unmatched junction bases numbered 2, after V lost 5 bases and J lost 2 bases. Germline V gene lookup returns CDR1 WSHSY and CDR2 SAAADI. This CDR3 region has 15 residues. CDR3 amino acids: CASSQDRAYNSPLHF. The CDR3 nucleotides read TGCGCCAGCAGTCAGGACAGGGCCTATAATTCACCCCTCCACTTT.

A note on this clonotype: This may arise from a read error, as a much more abundant clone is one base away. The chain links TRBV6-1 to TRBJ2-3; 13 bases align to TRBD2. Per germline, CDR1 MNHNS and CDR2 SASEGT. The length of the CDR3 is 16 residues. Trimming took 5 bases from V and 4 from J; bases not matched to a gene: 6. The CDR3 DNA follows: TGTGCCAGCAGTATCCGGACTAGCGGGAGCCCAGATACGCAGTATTTT. Protein: CASSIRTSGSPDTQYF.

This clonotype has only a few counts. This chain's CDR3 is CASSHVGGGGYGYTF. The CDR3, as DNA: TGCGCCAGCAGCCACGTAGGGGGGGGAGGCTATGGCTACACCTTC. This chain connects TRBV4-3 to TRBJ1-2; D is possibly TRBD1 (6 bases). CDR1 LGHNA and CDR2 YSLEER come from the germline V gene. The CDR3 totals 15 residues. The V end lost 3 bases, the J end lost 4 bases, and 15 bases lay between the germline ends.

The chain joins TRBV28 to TRBJ2-1; 11 nucleotides agree with TRBD2. V dropped 6 bases and J dropped 10; count of bases not matched to a gene: 8. The CDR3 totals 14 residues. Germline V gene lookup returns CDR1 MDHEN and CDR2 SYDVKM. For the CDR3, the DNA is TGTGCCAGCAGGGATACTAGCGGGAGCCACGAGCAGTTCTTC. Encoded protein: CASRDTSGSHEQFF.

The chain has TRBV15 and TRBJ2-1; D remains ambiguous. The CDR3 is made up of 15 amino acids. Germline V gene data show CDR1 as LNHNV and CDR2 as YYDKDF (reference sequence). Trimming pared 3 bases from V and 4 bases from J, leaving 13 bases between. Here the CDR3 reads CATSRIVDSYNEQFF. The CDR3, as DNA: TGTGCCACCAGCAGGATAGTTGACTCTTACAATGAGCAGTTCTTC.

This clonotype was counted at least ten times. The V gene is TRBV7-9, the J gene TRBJ2-5; perhaps TRBD2 as D (5 bases). CDR1 is SEHNR and CDR2 is FQNEAQ in the germline V gene (reference sequence). V was pared by 0 bases and J by 1 base, with 12 bases between. The CDR3 is made up of 16 amino acids. CDR3 sequence (DNA): TGTGCCAGCAGCTTAGCGTCTAGCTTACTCCAAGAGACCCAGTACTTC. As protein: CASSLASSLLQETQYF.

This clonotype has only a few counts. The J gene is TRBJ2-3, the V gene TRBV24-1; either TRBD1 or TRBD2 may supply D (6 bases each). V was trimmed by 5 bases and J by 2 bases, leaving 13 bases between them. In germline, CDR1 is KGHDR, CDR2 SFDVKD. CDR3 length: 15 amino acids. The CDR3 sequence: CATSVRGGFTDTQYF. For the CDR3, the DNA is TGTGCCACCAGTGTACGAGGGGGGTTCACAGATACGCAGTATTTT.

This clonotype was detected many times. The genes are TRBV28 and TRBJ2-3, with 7 bases aligning to TRBD1. Germline V gene lookup returns CDR1 MDHEN and CDR2 SYDVKM. Germline trimming cut 5 bases from V and 3 bases from J; bases unmatched to any gene: 5. The CDR3 covers 14 residues. CDR3 nucleotide sequence: TGTGCCAGCAGTCCCGACAGGGAAACAGATACGCAGTATTTT. Amino acids: CASSPDRETDTQYF.

This clonotype was observed at least ten times. The chain joins TRBV7-2 to TRBJ2-3; the match to TRBD2 covers 16 bases. The CDR3 has 18 amino acids. Germline CDR1 and CDR2: SGHTA and FQGNSA. J lost 7 bases, V lost 5 bases, and 12 bases had no gene match. The CDR3 DNA is TGTGCCAGCAGCCGGTCCGGGACTAGCGGGAGGGCCTTGAATACGCAGTATTTT. Its translation is CASSRSGTSGRALNTQYF.

This clonotype occurred once. The chain couples TRBV20-1 to TRBJ1-5; D is perhaps TRBD1 (6 bases). There are 14 residues in the CDR3. The V gene's germline CDR1 is DFQATT and CDR2 SNEGSKA (reference sequence). Trimming left V 5 bases short and J 0 bases short, with 11 bases between. This CDR3 is CSAHGRGSNQPQHF. The CDR3 DNA sequence: TGCAGTGCTCACGGCAGGGGTAGCAATCAGCCCCAGCATTTT.

This clonotype showed up many times. The V call is TRBV18, the J call TRBJ2-7, with 8 bases fitting TRBD2. Germline values: CDR1 KGHSH, CDR2 LQKENI. This CDR3 has 13 amino acids. V lost 5 bases and J lost 3; bases outside the gene matches: 3. The CDR3: CASSTREGYEQYF. Written as DNA, the CDR3 is TGTGCCAGCTCAACACGGGAGGGCTACGAGCAGTACTTC.

Remarks on this clonotype: A much larger clone differs from this one at a single base, so this may be a read error. This chain connects TRBV5-1 to TRBJ1-1; no clear D gene. CDR1 SGHRS and CDR2 YFSETQ come from the germline V gene. This CDR3 contains 16 residues. CDR3 protein: CAGSLEGGRMNTEAFF. CDR3 coding DNA: TGCGCCGGCAGCTTGGAGGGTGGGAGAATGAACACTGAAGCTTTCTTT. The full variable domain, rest sourced from reference TRBV5-1 and TRBJ1-1, is KAGVTQTPRYLIKTRGQQVTLSCSPISGHRSVSWYQQTPGQGLQFLFEYFSETQRNKGNFPGRFSGRQFSNSRSEMNVSTLELGDSALYLCAGSLEGGRMNTEAFFGQGTRLTVV.

In this sample, this clonotype turned up many times. The CDR3 DNA reads as TGTGCCACCAGATCTAGCGGTCCTCAAGAGACCCAGTACTTC. Translation gives CATRSSGPQETQYF. V usage is TRBV24-1 and J usage is TRBJ2-5; TRBD2 matches 7 bases. CDR1 is KGHDR and CDR2 is SFDVKD in the germline V gene. The CDR3 has 14 amino acids. The trim removed 7 bases at V and 2 bases at J, leaving 6 bases unmatched.

This clonotype was seen many times. The chain uses TRBV20-1 and TRBJ2-3, with TRBD2 matching over 7 bases. CDR3 length equals 16 residues. Germline V gene lookup returns CDR1 DFQATT and CDR2 SNEGSKA (reference sequence). Unmatched junction bases numbered 14, after V lost 6 bases and J lost 2 bases. The CDR3 bases are TGCAGTGCAACTAGTAGGGCGGGAGAAATCACAGATACGCAGTATTTT. This encodes CSATSRAGEITDTQYF.

Only a few counts were recorded for this clonotype. This chain uses TRBV19 with TRBJ2-7; 8 nucleotides line up with TRBD1. The CDR3 is 15 amino acids. Germline lookup yields CDR1 LNHDA and CDR2 SQIVND (reference sequence). V gave up 4 bases and J gave up 3 bases; unmatched junction bases: 8. The CDR3 loop reads CASSKAGTGGYEQYF. CDR3 nucleotide sequence: TGTGCCAGTAGTAAGGCGGGGACAGGTGGCTACGAGCAGTACTTC.

Concerning this clonotype itself: One junction end disagrees with the germline gene, perhaps due to a read error. The CDR3 spells CAGRFTANTGELFF. CDR3 sequence (DNA): TGCGCCGGCAGGTTTACGGCGAACACCGGGGAGCTGTTTTTT. This chain joins TRBV5-1 and TRBJ2-2; D ambiguous. CDR3 length equals 14 residues. Germline CDR1 is SGHRS and CDR2 is YFSETQ.

This clonotype was seen repeatedly, ten times or more. This chain links TRBV20-1 with TRBJ2-7; D remains unclear. The CDR3 loop spans 15 amino acids. V was shortened by 0 bases and J by 6 bases, with 18 bases between the two germline ends. Germline V gene lookup returns CDR1 DFQATT and CDR2 SNEGSKA (reference sequence). The CDR3 bases are TGCAGTGCTAGAGATCTGGGTATCTGGTCTGGCGAGCAGTACTTC. Translating it yields CSARDLGIWSGEQYF.

V and J are TRBV28 and TRBJ1-3; possibly TRBD1 for D (5 bases). Trimming left V 6 bases short and J 11 bases short, with 14 bases between. The CDR3 spans 12 residues. Germline CDR1 and CDR2: MDHEN and SYDVKM. CDR3 sequence reads: CASRPSGGAIYF. The DNA of the CDR3 is TGTGCCAGCAGACCTTCGGGGGGAGCCATATATTTT.

This clonotype was seen at least ten times. The J gene is TRBJ2-2, the V gene TRBV5-1; D is uncertain. The V end was cut by 0 bases, the J end by 1 base, with 4 bases between. The germline V gene has CDR1 SGHRS and CDR2 YFSETQ. This CDR3 has 14 residues. CDR3 residues: CASSLEWNTGELFF. The CDR3 DNA reads TGCGCCAGCAGCTTGGAATGGAACACCGGGGAGCTGTTTTTT.